The present TCR beta chain was sequenced within a study of blood T cell repertoires in COVID-19. Study-level background: Donors in the United States, Italy and Spain gave samples during acute or convalescent COVID-19.

CDR1 is MNHEY, CDR2 SVGAGI, per germline. V was cut by 4 bases and J by 1 base, with 11 bases left in between. The CDR3 totals 15 residues. Assay: immunoSEQ multiplex PCR; the TCRdb copy retains only in-frame clones and omits some. The data show 340,000 or so clones, approximately 86% seen once. Which cohort a participant joined came from the clinical history participants gave. V gene TRBV6-5 combines with J gene TRBJ1-5; D call uncertain. The sequenced sample was PBMCs or T cells enriched from blood (not recorded which). The TCR was taken from a woman aged 40 to 55 with acute COVID-19. Here the CDR3 reads CASSFTGLSNQPQHF. The DNA of the CDR3 is TGTGCCAGCAGTTTTACGGGTTTAAGCAATCAGCCCCAGCATTTT.